One and the same sample provided the 10 T cell receptor beta chains below, sequenced in a study of T cell repertoires in cytomegalovirus infection. From the reads, TCRdb called clonotypes with MiXCR, one entry per CDR3 protein. Among around 450,000 distinct CDR3 sequences listed, around 11% were seen once. Specimen: PBMCs. These receptors originate from a human donor in good health (CMV status not recorded). Some clones in this sample may be carry-over from other donors' samples.

Ten or more counts support this clonotype. The V gene is TRBV19, the J gene TRBJ1-1; no clear D gene. V was shortened by 5 bases and J by 6 bases, with 10 bases between the two germline ends. The CDR3 loop spans 12 amino acids. The germline gives CDR1 LNHDA, CDR2 SQIVND (reference sequence). Written as DNA, the CDR3 is TGTGCCAGTAGTCTAGGTATCGCTGAAGCTTTCTTT. Its protein product is CASSLGIAEAFF.

In this sample, this clonotype turned up many times. The J gene is TRBJ2-3, the V gene TRBV5-1, with 9 bases aligning to TRBD2. The CDR3 runs to 18 residues. Germline-derived CDR1 and CDR2 are SGHRS and YFSETQ. With V trimmed by 1 base and J by 6 bases, 15 bases remained unmatched. In nucleotides, the CDR3 is TGCGCCAGCAGCTTGCAAGGAAGCAGGCTAGCGGGAAGGGATACGCAGTATTTT. Translated, it gives CASSLQGSRLAGRDTQYF.

The table lists this clonotype with a few counts. The chain recombines TRBV5-4 with TRBJ2-1; D call uncertain. V lost 4 bases, J lost 5 bases, and 16 bases lay in between. The CDR3 runs to 15 residues. CDR1 SGHNT and CDR2 YYREEE come from the germline V gene (reference sequence). The CDR3 DNA follows: TGTGCCAGCAGCACAAAGGTGGTGGATCACAATGAGCAGTTCTTC. The encoded protein is CASSTKVVDHNEQFF.

This clonotype was found many times. The rearrangement links TRBV12-3 or TRBV12-4 to TRBJ2-5; 8 bases align to TRBD2. Trimming took 5 bases from V and 7 from J; bases not matched to a gene: 9. CDR3 size: 14 residues. CDR3 nucleotide sequence: TGTGCCAGCAGTCCCTCGGGGGGGCAGGTGACCCAGTACTTC. Its translation: CASSPSGGQVTQYF.

Note on this clonotype: This may stem from a read error, because a much larger clone lies one nucleotide away. V and J are TRBV5-1 and TRBJ1-1, with D hard to call. Germline V gene lookup returns CDR1 SGHRS and CDR2 YFSETQ. V lost 0 bases to trimming and J lost 6 bases, with 15 bases between them. The CDR3 consists of 15 residues. The CDR3 coding sequence is TGCGCCAGCAGCTTGGTGGGGAGGGCCAGCCCTGAAGCTTTCTTT. It yields the protein CASSLVGRASPEAFF.

This clonotype was counted at least ten times. V usage is TRBV20-1 and J usage is TRBJ1-2; D is ambiguous. V shed 3 bases and J shed 8 bases, with 13 bases lying between them. The CDR3 covers 12 residues. CDR1 is DFQATT, CDR2 SNEGSKA, per germline (reference sequence). CDR3 DNA sequence: TGCAGTGCTAGCCGGTCCCGGCTAGGCTACACCTTC. This translates into CSASRSRLGYTF.

This clonotype was counted at least ten times. V usage is TRBV6-2 or TRBV6-3 and J usage is TRBJ2-2, with unresolved D. CDR3 length: 14 amino acids. The germline V and J ends were trimmed by 5 bases and 7 bases, with 14 bases remaining between them. In germline, CDR1 is MNHEY, CDR2 SVGEGT. DNA for the CDR3: TGTGCCAGCAGTCAATCACGACTGGGCGGGGAGCTGTTTTTT. This sequence encodes CASSQSRLGGELFF.

A remark on this clonotype: The junction departs from the called germline gene at one end, perhaps through a read error. This chain connects TRBV19 to TRBJ2-5; possibly TRBD1 or TRBD2 for D (5 bases each). Looked up from germline, CDR1 is LNHDA and CDR2 is SQIVND (reference sequence). The length of the CDR3 is 15 residues. In DNA form, the CDR3 reads TGTGCCAGTAGTAGGGTATCGAGGGGTCAAGAGACCCAGTATTTC. This sequence encodes CASSRVSRGQETQYF.

This clonotype has only a few counts. Possible read error: a much larger clone is one base away. This chain links TRBV20-1 with TRBJ2-5; 13 bases are a match to TRBD2. CDR3 length: 19 residues. CDR1 DFQATT and CDR2 SNEGSKA come from the germline V gene (reference sequence). J was trimmed by 4 bases and V by 4 bases; bases with no gene match: 18. CDR3 DNA sequence: TGCAGTGCTAAGGGGACTAGCGGGACCCTAACGCCTCCCCGAGAGACCCAGTACTTC. Translating it yields CSAKGTSGTLTPPRETQYF.

Many counts were recorded for this clonotype. The chain carries TRBV12-3 or TRBV12-4 and TRBJ1-5; D is undetermined. This CDR3 has 16 residues. The V gene lost 1 base and the J gene lost 6 bases, with 16 bases spanning the gap. CDR3 nucleotide sequence: TGTGCCAGCAGTTTAGGGTCGGGGTTGGGGATTCAGCCCCAGCATTTT. Protein sequence: CASSLGSGLGIQPQHF.